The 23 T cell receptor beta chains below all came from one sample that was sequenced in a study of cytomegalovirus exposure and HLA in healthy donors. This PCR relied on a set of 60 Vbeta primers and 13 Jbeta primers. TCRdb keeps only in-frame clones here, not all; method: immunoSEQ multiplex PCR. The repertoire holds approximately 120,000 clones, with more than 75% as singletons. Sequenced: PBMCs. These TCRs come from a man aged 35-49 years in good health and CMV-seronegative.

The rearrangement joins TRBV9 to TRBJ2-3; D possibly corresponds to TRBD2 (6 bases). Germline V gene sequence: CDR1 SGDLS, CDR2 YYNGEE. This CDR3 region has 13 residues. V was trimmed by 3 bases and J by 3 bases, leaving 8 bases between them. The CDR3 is CASSDGTTDTQYF. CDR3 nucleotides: TGTGCCAGCAGCGACGGGACTACAGATACGCAGTATTTT.

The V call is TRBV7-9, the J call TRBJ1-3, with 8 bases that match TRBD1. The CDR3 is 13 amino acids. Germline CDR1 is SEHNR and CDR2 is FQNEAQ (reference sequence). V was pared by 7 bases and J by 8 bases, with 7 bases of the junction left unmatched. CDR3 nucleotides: TGTGCCAGCAAAAACAGGGGGGAGGACACCATATATTTT. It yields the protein CASKNRGEDTIYF.

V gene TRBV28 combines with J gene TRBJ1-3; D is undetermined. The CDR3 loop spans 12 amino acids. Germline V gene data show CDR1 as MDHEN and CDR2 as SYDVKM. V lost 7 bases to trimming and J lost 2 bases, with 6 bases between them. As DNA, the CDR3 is TGTGCCAGCAAGGAGACTGGAAACACCATATATTTT. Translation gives CASKETGNTIYF.

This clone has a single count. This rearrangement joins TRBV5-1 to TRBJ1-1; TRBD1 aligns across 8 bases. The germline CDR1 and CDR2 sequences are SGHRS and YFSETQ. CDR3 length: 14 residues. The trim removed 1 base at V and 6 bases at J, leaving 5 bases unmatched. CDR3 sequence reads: CASSLQGAKAEAFF. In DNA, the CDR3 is TGCGCCAGCAGCTTGCAGGGGGCAAAGGCTGAAGCTTTCTTT. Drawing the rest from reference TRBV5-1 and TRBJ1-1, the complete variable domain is KAGVTQTPRYLIKTRGQQVTLSCSPISGHRSVSWYQQTPGQGLQFLFEYFSETQRNKGNFPGRFSGRQFSNSRSEMNVSTLELGDSALYLCASSLQGAKAEAFFGQGTRLTVV.

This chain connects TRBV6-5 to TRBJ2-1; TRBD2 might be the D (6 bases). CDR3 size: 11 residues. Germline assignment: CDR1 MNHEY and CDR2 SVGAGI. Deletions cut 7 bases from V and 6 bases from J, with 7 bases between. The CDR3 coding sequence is TGTGCCAGCATGGGGGGCAATGAGCAGTTCTTC. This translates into CASMGGNEQFF.

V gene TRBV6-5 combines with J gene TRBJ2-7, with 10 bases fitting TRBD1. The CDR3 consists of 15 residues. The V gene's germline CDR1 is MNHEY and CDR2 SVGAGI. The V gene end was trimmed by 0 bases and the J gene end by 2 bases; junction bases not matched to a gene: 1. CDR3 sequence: CASSYSGQGAYEQYF. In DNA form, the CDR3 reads TGTGCCAGCAGTTACTCAGGACAGGGGGCCTACGAGCAGTACTTC.

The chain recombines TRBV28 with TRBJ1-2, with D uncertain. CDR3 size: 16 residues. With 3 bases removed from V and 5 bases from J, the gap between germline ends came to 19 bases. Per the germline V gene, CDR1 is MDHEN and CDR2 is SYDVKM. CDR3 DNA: TGTGCCAGCAGTTTTGTTACGATCAACCGGTATTATGGCTACACCTTC. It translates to CASSFVTINRYYGYTF.

CDR3 loop: CASSLVSLSNSPLHF. CDR3 nucleotide sequence: TGTGCCAGCAGCTTAGTTTCTCTATCTAATTCACCCCTCCACTTT. This rearrangement joins TRBV7-2 to TRBJ1-6; no reliable D call. The CDR3 covers 15 residues. Germline CDR1 SGHTA, CDR2 FQGNSA. Between the trimmed V and J ends, which lost 1 base and 6 bases, there was a span of 10 bases.

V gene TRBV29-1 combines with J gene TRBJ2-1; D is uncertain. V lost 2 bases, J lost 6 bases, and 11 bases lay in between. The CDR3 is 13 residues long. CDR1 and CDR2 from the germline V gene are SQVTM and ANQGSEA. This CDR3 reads CSVETRLLNEQFF. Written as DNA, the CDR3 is TGCAGCGTTGAAACAAGATTGCTCAATGAGCAGTTCTTC.

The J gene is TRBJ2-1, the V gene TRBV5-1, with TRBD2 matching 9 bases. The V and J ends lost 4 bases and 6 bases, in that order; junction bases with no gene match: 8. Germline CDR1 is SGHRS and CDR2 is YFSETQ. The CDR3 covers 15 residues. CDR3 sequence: CASSGGRGGRNEQFF. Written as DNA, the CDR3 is TGCGCCAGCAGCGGGGGGCGGGGGGGCCGCAATGAGCAGTTCTTC.

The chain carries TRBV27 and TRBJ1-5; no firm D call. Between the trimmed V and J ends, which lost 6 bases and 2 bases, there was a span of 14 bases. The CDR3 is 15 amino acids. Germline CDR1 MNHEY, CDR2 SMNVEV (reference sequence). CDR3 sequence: CASSPYFIRNQPQHF. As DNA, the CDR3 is TGTGCCAGCAGCCCCTATTTTATTCGCAATCAGCCCCAGCATTTT.

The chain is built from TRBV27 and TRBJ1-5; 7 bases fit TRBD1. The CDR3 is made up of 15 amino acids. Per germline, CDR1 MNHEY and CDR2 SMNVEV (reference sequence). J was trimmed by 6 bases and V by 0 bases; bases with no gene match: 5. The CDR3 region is CASSLSRNRGQPQHF. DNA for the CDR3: TGTGCCAGCAGTTTATCGAGGAACAGGGGTCAGCCCCAGCATTTT.

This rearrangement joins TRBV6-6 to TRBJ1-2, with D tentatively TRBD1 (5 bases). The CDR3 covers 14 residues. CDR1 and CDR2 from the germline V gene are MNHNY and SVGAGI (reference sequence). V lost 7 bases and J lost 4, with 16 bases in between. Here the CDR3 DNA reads TGTGCCAGCAACAGGACTAAAGGGCCCTATGGCTACACCTTC. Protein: CASNRTKGPYGYTF.

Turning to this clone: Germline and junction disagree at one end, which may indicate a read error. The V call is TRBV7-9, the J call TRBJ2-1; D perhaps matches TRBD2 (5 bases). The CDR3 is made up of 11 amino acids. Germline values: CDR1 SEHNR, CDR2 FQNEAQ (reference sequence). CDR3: CSSRTGNEQFF. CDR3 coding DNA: TGTTCCAGCAGGACGGGGAATGAGCAGTTCTTC.

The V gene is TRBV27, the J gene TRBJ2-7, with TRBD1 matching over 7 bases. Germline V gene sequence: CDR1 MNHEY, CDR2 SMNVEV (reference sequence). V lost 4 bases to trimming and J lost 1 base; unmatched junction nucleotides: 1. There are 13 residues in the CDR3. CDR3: CASSWDSSYEQYF. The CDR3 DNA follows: TGTGCCAGCAGTTGGGACAGTTCCTACGAGCAGTACTTC.

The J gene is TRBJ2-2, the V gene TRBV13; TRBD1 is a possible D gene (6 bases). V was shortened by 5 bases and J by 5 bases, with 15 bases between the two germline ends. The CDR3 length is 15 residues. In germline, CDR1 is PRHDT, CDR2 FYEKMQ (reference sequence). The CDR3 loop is CASSPSGEMTGELFF. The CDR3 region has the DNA TGTGCCAGCAGCCCCTCAGGGGAAATGACCGGGGAGCTGTTTTTT.

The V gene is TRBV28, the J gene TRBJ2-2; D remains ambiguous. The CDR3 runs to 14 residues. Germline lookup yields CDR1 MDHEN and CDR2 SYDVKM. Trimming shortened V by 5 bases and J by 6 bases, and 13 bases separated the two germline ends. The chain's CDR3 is CASSKSSASGELFF. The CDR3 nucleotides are TGTGCCAGCAGTAAAAGTTCCGCGTCCGGGGAGCTGTTTTTT.

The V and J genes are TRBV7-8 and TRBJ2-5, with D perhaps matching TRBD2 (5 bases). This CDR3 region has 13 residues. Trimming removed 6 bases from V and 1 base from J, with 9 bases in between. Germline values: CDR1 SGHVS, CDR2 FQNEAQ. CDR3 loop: CASRPRAQETQYF. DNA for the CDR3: TGTGCCAGCAGACCGAGGGCCCAAGAGACCCAGTACTTC.

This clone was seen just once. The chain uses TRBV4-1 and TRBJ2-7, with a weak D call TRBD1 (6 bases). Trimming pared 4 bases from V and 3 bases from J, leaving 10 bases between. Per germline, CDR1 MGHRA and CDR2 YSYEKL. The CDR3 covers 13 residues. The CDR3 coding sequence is TGCGCCAGCAGCCTTTCAGGGGACTACGAGCAGTACTTC. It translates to CASSLSGDYEQYF.

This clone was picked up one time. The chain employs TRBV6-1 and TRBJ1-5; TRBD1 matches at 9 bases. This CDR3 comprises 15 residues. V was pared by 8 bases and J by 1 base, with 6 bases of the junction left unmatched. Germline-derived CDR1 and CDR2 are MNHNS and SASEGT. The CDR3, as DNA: TGTGCCAGCGGGGGGACAGGGCCGAGCAATCAGCCCCAGCATTTT. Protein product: CASGGTGPSNQPQHF.

Here the CDR3 reads CASSQSRLAASYEQYF. CDR3 coding DNA: TGTGCCAGCAGCCAAAGCCGACTAGCGGCCTCCTACGAGCAGTACTTC. J is TRBJ2-7 and V is TRBV14; TRBD2 aligns across 9 bases. V shed 2 bases, J shed 0 bases, and the junction held 5 bases outside the gene matches. CDR3 length: 16 amino acids. CDR1 SGHDN and CDR2 FVKESK come from the germline V gene.

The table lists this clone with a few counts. The CDR3 here is CASSSFDRAEAFF. CDR3 in DNA: TGTGCCAGCAGCTCCTTTGACAGGGCAGAAGCTTTCTTT. The V and J genes are TRBV5-4 and TRBJ1-1, with 7 nucleotides matching TRBD1. The CDR3 length is 13 residues. Germline lookup yields CDR1 SGHNT and CDR2 YYREEE (reference sequence). V gave up 3 bases and J gave up 8 bases; unmatched junction bases: 7.

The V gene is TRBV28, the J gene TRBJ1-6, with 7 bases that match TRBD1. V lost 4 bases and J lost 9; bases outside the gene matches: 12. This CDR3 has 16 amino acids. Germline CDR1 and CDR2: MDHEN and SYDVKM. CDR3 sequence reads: CASSYPAQGGGSPLHF. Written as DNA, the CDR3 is TGTGCCAGCAGTTACCCTGCCCAGGGGGGCGGTTCACCCCTCCACTTT.